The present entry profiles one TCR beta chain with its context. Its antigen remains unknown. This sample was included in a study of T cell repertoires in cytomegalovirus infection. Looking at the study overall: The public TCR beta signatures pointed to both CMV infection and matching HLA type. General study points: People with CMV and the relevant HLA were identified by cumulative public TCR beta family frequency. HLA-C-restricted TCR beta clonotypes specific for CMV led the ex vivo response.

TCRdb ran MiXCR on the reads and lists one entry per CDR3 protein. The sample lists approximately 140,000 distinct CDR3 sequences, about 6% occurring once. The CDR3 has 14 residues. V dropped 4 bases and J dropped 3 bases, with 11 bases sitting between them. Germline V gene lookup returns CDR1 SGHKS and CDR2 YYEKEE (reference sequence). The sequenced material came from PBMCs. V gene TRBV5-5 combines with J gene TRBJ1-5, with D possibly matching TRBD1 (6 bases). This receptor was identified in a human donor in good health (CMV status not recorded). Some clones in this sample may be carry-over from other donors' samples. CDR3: CASSVRGTNQPQHF. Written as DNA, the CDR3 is TGTGCCAGCAGCGTCAGGGGCACCAATCAGCCCCAGCATTTT.